The 19 T cell receptor beta chains given below trace back to one sample, sequenced in a study of shared clonotypes between healthy human individuals. Profiling relied on immunoSEQ multiplex PCR, and the TCRdb table lists in-frame clones only, not all of them. The sample includes roughly 570,000 clones, 98% of them seen just once. Naive CD8 cells were CD45RO-negative, positively selected for CCR7, excluding terminally differentiated effector memory CD45RA+ cells. The sample was naive CD8+ T cells sorted from blood. These receptors came from a man aged 25 to 40 in good health.

J is TRBJ2-2 and V is TRBV7-9, with a possible D match to TRBD1 (6 bases). V was trimmed by 10 bases and J by 6 bases, leaving 15 bases between them. Germline values: CDR1 SEHNR, CDR2 FQNEAQ (reference sequence). The CDR3 totals 13 residues. CDR3 DNA sequence: TGTGCCACTAACAGGGAATTCGCCGGGGAGCTGTTTTTT. This sequence encodes CATNREFAGELFF. The full variable domain, completed using reference TRBV7-9 and TRBJ2-2, is DTGVSQNPRHKITKRGQNVTFRCDPISEHNRLYWYRQTLGQGPEFLTYFQNEAQLEKSRLLSDRFSAERPKGSFSTLEIQRTEQGDSAMYLCATNREFAGELFFGEGSRLTVL.

CDR3 in DNA: TGTGCCAGCAGTCCAAGGAGCGGGAGTTGGTATGAGCAGTTCTTC. This translates into CASSPRSGSWYEQFF. The rearrangement links TRBV6-6 to TRBJ2-1, with 8 bases matching TRBD2. V dropped 5 bases and J dropped 8; count of bases not matched to a gene: 11. Germline CDR1 is MNHNY and CDR2 is SVGAGI (reference sequence). The CDR3 totals 15 residues.

The CDR3 sequence is CASSAGGTSGSRQETQYF. The CDR3 region has the DNA TGTGCCAGCAGCGCCGGGGGGACTAGCGGGAGCCGACAAGAGACCCAGTACTTC. The chain joins TRBV9 to TRBJ2-5; 14 nucleotides line up with TRBD2. Germline values: CDR1 SGDLS, CDR2 YYNGEE. The length of the CDR3 is 18 residues. Trimming cost V 3 bases and J 2 bases; bases outside gene matches: 9. Full variable domain (rest looked up from reference TRBV9 and TRBJ2-5): DSGVTQTPKHLITATGQRVTLRCSPRSGDLSVYWYQQSLDQGLQFLIQYYNGEERAKGNILERFSAQQFPDLHSELNLSSLELGDSALYFCASSAGGTSGSRQETQYFGPGTRLLVL.

The genes are TRBV9 and TRBJ2-5, with D perhaps matching TRBD1 (6 bases). Germline V gene data show CDR1 as SGDLS and CDR2 as YYNGEE. V lost 6 bases and J 4 bases, leaving 19 bases between the germline ends. This CDR3 has 15 residues. CDR3 in amino acids: CASNTQGSGRETQYF. CDR3 bases: TGTGCCAGCAACACCCAGGGGTCAGGGCGAGAGACCCAGTACTTC.

V usage is TRBV9 and J usage is TRBJ2-1; D remains ambiguous. Per germline, CDR1 SGDLS and CDR2 YYNGEE. The V end lost 0 bases, the J end lost 8 bases, and 18 bases lay between the germline ends. The length of the CDR3 is 16 residues. The CDR3 DNA reads TGTGCCAGCAGCGTAGGTCGGGCCCTCGCCAGAGATGAGCAGTTCTTC. This translates into CASSVGRALARDEQFF.

The rearrangement links TRBV10-3 to TRBJ2-1; D may be TRBD1 or TRBD2 (5 bases each). This CDR3 comprises 12 residues. Trimming cost V 10 bases and J 5 bases, with 12 bases left between them. In germline, CDR1 is ENHRY, CDR2 SYGVKD. CDR3 in amino acids: CATGTVNNEQFF. In nucleotides, the CDR3 is TGTGCCACGGGGACGGTCAACAATGAGCAGTTCTTC.

This clone was seen just once. J is TRBJ1-3 and V is TRBV7-9; 7 nucleotides match TRBD1. Germline V gene data show CDR1 as SEHNR and CDR2 as FQNEAQ (reference sequence). The CDR3 extends over 15 amino acids. Losses at the gene ends were 4 bases for V and 4 bases for J; bases not matched to a gene: 7. CDR3 nucleotide sequence: TGTGCCAGCAGCTCCGTCCAGGGGGGAGGAAACACCATATATTTT. Protein: CASSSVQGGGNTIYF.

The chain links TRBV7-2 to TRBJ2-1; 11 nucleotides agree with TRBD2. This CDR3 is 16 amino acids long. The ends lost 2 bases at V and 3 bases at J; junction bases unmatched: 3. From germline, CDR1 is SGHTA and CDR2 FQGNSA. This chain's CDR3 is CASSLLGTSGYNEQFF. CDR3 DNA sequence: TGTGCCAGCAGCTTACTAGGGACTAGCGGCTACAATGAGCAGTTCTTC.

The rearrangement joins TRBV15 to TRBJ2-7, with 8 bases lining up with TRBD2. Unmatched junction bases numbered 11, after V lost 3 bases and J lost 4 bases. Germline CDR1 reads LNHNV; CDR2 reads YYDKDF (reference sequence). CDR3 length equals 16 residues. The CDR3 nucleotides read TGTGCCACCAGCAGTTTTGGGACTAGAGGTTTTTACGAGCAGTACTTC. Translation: CATSSFGTRGFYEQYF. Using reference TRBV15 and TRBJ2-7 for the parts outside the CDR3, the full variable domain is DAMVIQNPRYQVTQFGKPVTLSCSQTLNHNVMYWYQQKSSQAPKLLFHYYDKDFNNEADTPDNFQSRRPNTSFCFLDIRSPGLGDTAMYLCATSSFGTRGFYEQYFGPGTRLTVT.

The rearrangement joins TRBV19 to TRBJ1-5, with 7 bases lining up with TRBD1. The CDR3 has 12 amino acids. The V gene's germline CDR1 is LNHDA and CDR2 SQIVND (reference sequence). The V gene end was trimmed by 9 bases and the J gene end by 6 bases; junction bases not matched to a gene: 5. The CDR3 sequence: CASQGVGQPQHF. The CDR3 DNA is TGTGCCAGCCAGGGGGTAGGTCAGCCCCAGCATTTT.

This rearrangement joins TRBV28 to TRBJ2-7; D might be TRBD2 (5 bases). This CDR3 is built from 20 residues. Germline assignment: CDR1 MDHEN and CDR2 SYDVKM. The germline V and J ends were trimmed by 8 bases and 5 bases, with 37 bases remaining between them. CDR3 sequence: CASPKEGDGREFSPAHEQYF. The CDR3 coding sequence is TGTGCCAGCCCTAAAGAGGGAGACGGCCGCGAGTTTTCTCCCGCCCACGAGCAGTACTTC.

In this sample, this clone turned up once. The genes are TRBV5-1 and TRBJ2-7; the match to TRBD1 covers 8 bases. J lost 1 base, V lost 6 bases, and 12 bases had no gene match. The germline CDR1 and CDR2 sequences are SGHRS and YFSETQ. The CDR3 contains 16 residues. For the CDR3, the DNA is TGCGCCAGCACCAAAACCGGGACAGGTATTTCCTACGAGCAGTACTTC. As protein: CASTKTGTGISYEQYF.

In the case of this clone: The sample holds other DNA sequences that translate to the same CDR3. The chain has TRBV28 and TRBJ2-7, with 9 bases aligning to TRBD2. There are 13 residues in the CDR3. V lost 6 bases to trimming and J lost 1 base; unmatched junction nucleotides: 1. Germline V CDR1 and CDR2: MDHEN, SYDVKM. The CDR3 here is CASSLAGSYEQYF. In DNA form, the CDR3 reads TGTGCCAGCAGCCTAGCGGGGTCCTACGAGCAGTACTTC.

This chain links TRBV11-2 with TRBJ2-3; TRBD2 matches at 14 bases. J lost 10 bases, V lost 5 bases, and 11 bases had no gene match. Per the germline V gene, CDR1 is SGHAT and CDR2 is FQNNGV. The CDR3 has 16 residues. The CDR3 loop reads CASSTTGTSGSLAQYF. CDR3 nucleotides: TGTGCCAGCAGCACAACCGGGACTAGCGGGAGTTTAGCGCAGTATTTT.

The chain carries TRBV11-2 and TRBJ2-7; 11 positions match TRBD2. CDR3 length: 17 residues. Germline lookup yields CDR1 SGHAT and CDR2 FQNNGV. Trimming removed 5 bases from V and 2 bases from J; junction bases left unmatched: 11. For the CDR3, the DNA is TGTGCCAGCAGCCCAACCCCGGGACTAGCGGTTCCCTACGAGCAGTACTTC. Translation: CASSPTPGLAVPYEQYF. Supplemented by reference TRBV11-2 and TRBJ2-7, the full variable domain reads EAGVAQSPRYKIIEKRQSVAFWCNPISGHATLYWYQQILGQGPKLLIQFQNNGVVDDSQLPKDRFSAERLKGVDSTLKIQPAKLEDSAVYLCASSPTPGLAVPYEQYFGPGTRLTVT.

The rearrangement uses TRBV28 and TRBJ1-5; D perhaps matches TRBD1 (5 bases). The CDR3 runs to 15 residues. Germline CDR1 MDHEN, CDR2 SYDVKM. Trimming removed 6 bases at V and 1 base at J, with 13 bases between. CDR3 protein: CASRPTRGSNQPQHF. The CDR3 DNA follows: TGTGCCAGCAGGCCGACGAGGGGCAGCAATCAGCCCCAGCATTTT.

As regards this clone: The sample holds other DNA sequences that translate to the same CDR3. This chain connects TRBV7-2 to TRBJ1-1; no definite D call. The CDR3 covers 12 residues. Germline values: CDR1 SGHTA, CDR2 FQGNSA. Trimming pared 2 bases from V and 0 bases from J, leaving 1 base between. The CDR3 is CASSLLNTEAFF. Written as DNA, the CDR3 is TGTGCCAGCAGCTTACTGAACACTGAAGCTTTCTTT.

The chain combines TRBV27 with TRBJ2-1; D gene ambiguous. CDR3 size: 14 residues. Trimming shortened V by 6 bases and J by 8 bases, and 17 bases separated the two germline ends. Germline CDR1 is MNHEY and CDR2 is SMNVEV (reference sequence). The CDR3 here is CASSSSGRVYEQFF. The CDR3 coding sequence is TGTGCCAGCAGCTCCTCAGGTCGAGTCTATGAGCAGTTCTTC.

The V call is TRBV11-2, the J call TRBJ2-1; TRBD2 matches at 7 bases. Germline V CDR1 and CDR2: SGHAT, FQNNGV. The CDR3 spans 15 residues. The J segment lost 3 bases and the V segment lost 3 bases, leaving 5 bases of the junction unmatched. The CDR3 is CASSFTASGYNEQFF. CDR3 nucleotides: TGTGCCAGCAGCTTTACGGCTAGCGGCTACAATGAGCAGTTCTTC.